The clone carrying this TCR beta chain was found a few times. Antigen unknown. This sample is drawn from a study of T cell responses to AZD1222 COVID-19 vaccine. Study context: Second-dose timings of about 4 or about 12 weeks were pooled. Findings and limits, study-wide: Scientists sampled the repertoires only once the peak T cell response had passed. The study found vaccine-associated CD4 TCRs spanning spike, dominant at 160-218 and 743-854.

The CDR3 is made up of 14 amino acids. Trimming took 7 bases from V and 2 from J, leaving 12 bases between them. CDR1 and CDR2 from the germline V gene are SNHLY and FYNNEI. Only in-frame clones appear in the TCRdb table, and some are missing; sequencing was by immunoSEQ multiplex PCR. In the table there are 120,000 or so clones, less than 90% of which are singletons. This chain joins TRBV2 and TRBJ1-5; D remains ambiguous. This TCR derives from an adult in good health. Specimen: peripheral blood, collected on day 0 of AZD1222 vaccination. The CDR3 bases are TGTGCCAGCACTAGAACCGAAGGCAATCAGCCCCAGCATTTT. This translates into CASTRTEGNQPQHF. The full variable domain, completed using reference TRBV2 and TRBJ1-5, is EPEVTQTPSHQVTQMGQEVILRCVPISNHLYFYWYRQILGQKVEFLVSFYNNEISEKSEIFDDQFSVERPDGSNFTLKIRSTKLEDSAMYFCASTRTEGNQPQHFGDGTRLSIL.